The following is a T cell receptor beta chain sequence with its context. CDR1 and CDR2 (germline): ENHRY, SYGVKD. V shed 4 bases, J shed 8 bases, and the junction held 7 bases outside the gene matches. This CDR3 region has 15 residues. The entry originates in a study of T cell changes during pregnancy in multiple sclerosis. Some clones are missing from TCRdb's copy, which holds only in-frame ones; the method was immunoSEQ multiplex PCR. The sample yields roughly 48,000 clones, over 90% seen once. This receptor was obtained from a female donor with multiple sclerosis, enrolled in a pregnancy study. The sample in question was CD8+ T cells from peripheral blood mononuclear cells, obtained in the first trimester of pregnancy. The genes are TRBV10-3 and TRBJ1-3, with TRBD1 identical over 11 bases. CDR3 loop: CAISVLGQGADTIYF. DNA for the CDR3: TGTGCCATCAGTGTCCTCGGACAGGGGGCAGACACCATATATTTT.